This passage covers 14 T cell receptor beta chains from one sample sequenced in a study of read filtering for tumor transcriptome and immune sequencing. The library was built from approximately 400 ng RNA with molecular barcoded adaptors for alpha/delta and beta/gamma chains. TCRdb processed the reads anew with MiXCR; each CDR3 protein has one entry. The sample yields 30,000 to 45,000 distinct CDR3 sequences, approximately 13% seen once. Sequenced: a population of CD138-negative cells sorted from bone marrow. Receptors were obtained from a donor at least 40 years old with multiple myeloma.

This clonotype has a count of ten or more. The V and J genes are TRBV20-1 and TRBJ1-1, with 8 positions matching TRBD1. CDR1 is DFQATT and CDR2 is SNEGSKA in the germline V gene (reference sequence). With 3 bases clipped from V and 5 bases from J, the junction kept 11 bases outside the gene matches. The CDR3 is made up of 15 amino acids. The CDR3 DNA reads TGCAGTGCTAGGTCCCCACAGGGGGGGTCAACTGAAGCTTTCTTT. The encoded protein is CSARSPQGGSTEAFF.

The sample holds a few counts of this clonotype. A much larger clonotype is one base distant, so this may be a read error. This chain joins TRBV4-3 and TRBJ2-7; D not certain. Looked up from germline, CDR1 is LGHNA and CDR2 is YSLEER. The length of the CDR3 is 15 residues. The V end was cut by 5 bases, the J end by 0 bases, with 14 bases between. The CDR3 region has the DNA TGCGCCAGCAGCTGTATCACCGGGCCCTCCTACGAGCAGTACTTC. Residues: CASSCITGPSYEQYF.

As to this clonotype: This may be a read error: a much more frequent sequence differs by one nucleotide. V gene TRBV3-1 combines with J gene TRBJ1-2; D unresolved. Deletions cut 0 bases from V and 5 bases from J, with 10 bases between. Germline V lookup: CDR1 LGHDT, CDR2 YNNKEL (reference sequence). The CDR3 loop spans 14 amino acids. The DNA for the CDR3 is TGTGCCAGCAGCCAAGATCAGGTAGGGTATGGCTACACCTTC. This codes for CASSQDQVGYGYTF.

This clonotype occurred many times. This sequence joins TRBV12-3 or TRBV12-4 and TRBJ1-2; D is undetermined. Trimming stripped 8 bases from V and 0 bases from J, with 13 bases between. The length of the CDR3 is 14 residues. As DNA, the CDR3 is TGTGCCAGCTGCTCTATAAGAGCTAACTATGGCTACACCTTC. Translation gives CASCSIRANYGYTF.

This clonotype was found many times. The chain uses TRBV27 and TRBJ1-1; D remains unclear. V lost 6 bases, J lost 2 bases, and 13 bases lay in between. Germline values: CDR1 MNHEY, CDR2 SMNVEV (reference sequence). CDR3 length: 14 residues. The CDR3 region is CASSSRAYNTEAFF. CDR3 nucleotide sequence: TGTGCCAGCAGCTCTAGGGCCTACAACACTGAAGCTTTCTTT.

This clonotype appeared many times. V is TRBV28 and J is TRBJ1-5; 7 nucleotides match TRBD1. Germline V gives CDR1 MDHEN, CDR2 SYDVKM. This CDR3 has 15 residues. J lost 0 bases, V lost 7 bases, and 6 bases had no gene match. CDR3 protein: CASNPRGYSNQPQHF. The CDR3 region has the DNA TGTGCCAGCAACCCCAGGGGGTATAGCAATCAGCCCCAGCATTTT.

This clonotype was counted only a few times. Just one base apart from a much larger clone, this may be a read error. The CDR3 reads CASTNNNGYTF. CDR3 coding DNA: TGTGCCAGCACCAATAACAATGGCTACACCTTC. The chain employs TRBV7-2 and TRBJ1-2; D call uncertain. Germline CDR1 SGHTA, CDR2 FQGNSA. This CDR3 has 11 amino acids. The full variable domain, with the rest looked up from reference TRBV7-2 and TRBJ1-2, is GAGVSQSPSNKVTEKGKDVELRCDPISGHTALYWYRQSLGQGLEFLIYFQGNSAPDKSGLPSDRFSAERTGGSVSTLTIQRTQQEDSAVYLCASTNNNGYTFGSGTRLTVV.

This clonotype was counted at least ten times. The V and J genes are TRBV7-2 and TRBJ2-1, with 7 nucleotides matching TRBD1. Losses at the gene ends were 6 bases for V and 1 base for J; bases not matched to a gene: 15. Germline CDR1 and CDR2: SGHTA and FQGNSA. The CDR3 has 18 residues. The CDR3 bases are TGTGCCAGCAGTTTGATAGGGACAGCTCAGGGGTCCTACAATGAGCAGTTCTTC. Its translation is CASSLIGTAQGSYNEQFF.

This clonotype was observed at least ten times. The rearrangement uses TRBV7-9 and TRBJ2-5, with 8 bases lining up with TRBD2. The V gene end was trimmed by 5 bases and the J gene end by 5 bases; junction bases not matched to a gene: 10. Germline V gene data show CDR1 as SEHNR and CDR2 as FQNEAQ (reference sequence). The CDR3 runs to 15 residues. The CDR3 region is CASSPSGRAMETQYF. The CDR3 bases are TGTGCCAGCAGCCCATCCGGGAGGGCCATGGAGACCCAGTACTTC.

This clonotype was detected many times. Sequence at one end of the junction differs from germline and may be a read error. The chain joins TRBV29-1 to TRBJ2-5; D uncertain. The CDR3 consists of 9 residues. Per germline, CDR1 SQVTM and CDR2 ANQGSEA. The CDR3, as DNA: TGCAGCGTTCAAGAGACCCAGTACTTC. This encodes CSVQETQYF.

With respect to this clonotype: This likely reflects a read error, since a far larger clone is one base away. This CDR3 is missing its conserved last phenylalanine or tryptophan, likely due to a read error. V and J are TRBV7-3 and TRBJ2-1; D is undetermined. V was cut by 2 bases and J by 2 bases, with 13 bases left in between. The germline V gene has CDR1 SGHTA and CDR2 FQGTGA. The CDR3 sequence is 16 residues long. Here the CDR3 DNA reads TGTGCCAGCAGCTTATTCGGGCAAACAGCCTACAATGAGCAGTTCCTC. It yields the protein CASSLFGQTAYNEQFL.

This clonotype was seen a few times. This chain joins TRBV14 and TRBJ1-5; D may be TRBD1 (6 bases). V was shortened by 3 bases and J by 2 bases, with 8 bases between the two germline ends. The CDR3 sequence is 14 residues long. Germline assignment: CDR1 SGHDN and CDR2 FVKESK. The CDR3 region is CASSHTGRNQPQHF. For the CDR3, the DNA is TGTGCCAGCAGCCATACAGGGCGCAATCAGCCCCAGCATTTT.

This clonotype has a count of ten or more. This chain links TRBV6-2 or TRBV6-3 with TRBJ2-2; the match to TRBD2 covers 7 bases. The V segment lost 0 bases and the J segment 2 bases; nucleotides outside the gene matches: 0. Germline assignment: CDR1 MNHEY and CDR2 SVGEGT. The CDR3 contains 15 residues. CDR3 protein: CASSYSTSNTGELFF. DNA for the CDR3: TGTGCCAGCAGTTACTCGACTAGCAACACCGGGGAGCTGTTTTTT.

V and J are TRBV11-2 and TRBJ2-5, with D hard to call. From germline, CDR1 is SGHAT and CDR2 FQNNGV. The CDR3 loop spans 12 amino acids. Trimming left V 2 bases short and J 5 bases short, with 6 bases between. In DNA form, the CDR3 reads TGTGCCAGCAGCTTAACCTCGGAGACCCAGTACTTC. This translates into CASSLTSETQYF.